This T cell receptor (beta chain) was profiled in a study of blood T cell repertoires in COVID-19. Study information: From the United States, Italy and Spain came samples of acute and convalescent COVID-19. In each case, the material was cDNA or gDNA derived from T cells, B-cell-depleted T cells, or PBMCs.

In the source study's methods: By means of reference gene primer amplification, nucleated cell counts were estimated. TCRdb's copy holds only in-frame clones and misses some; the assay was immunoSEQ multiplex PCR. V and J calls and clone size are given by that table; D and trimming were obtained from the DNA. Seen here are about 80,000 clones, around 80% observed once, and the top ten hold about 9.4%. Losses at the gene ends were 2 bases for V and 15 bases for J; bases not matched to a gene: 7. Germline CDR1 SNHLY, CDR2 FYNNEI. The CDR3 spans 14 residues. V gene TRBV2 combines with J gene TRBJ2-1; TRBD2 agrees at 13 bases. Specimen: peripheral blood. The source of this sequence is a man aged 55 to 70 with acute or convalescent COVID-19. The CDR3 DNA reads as TGTGCCAGCAGTGAACAACTAGCGGGGGGGCCGGGGTTCTTC. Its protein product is CASSEQLAGGPGFF.